These 22 T cell receptor beta chains share one sample of origin, sequenced in a study of pediatric ulcerative colitis. Using immunoSEQ multiplex PCR, the repertoire was profiled, and TCRdb retains in-frame clones only, with some absent. This table has tens of thousands of clones, 77% appearing once. Sequencing was performed on blood. These receptors were taken from a boy aged 10-17 years with moderate ulcerative colitis.

The chain couples TRBV7-3 to TRBJ1-3; possible D gene TRBD1, 5 bases. V lost 4 bases to trimming and J lost 7 bases, with 14 bases between them. Germline CDR1 and CDR2: SGHTA and FQGTGA. The CDR3 is made up of 14 amino acids. The CDR3 DNA is TGTGCCAGCAGCTCCGGGACCTCCGGCAACACCATATATTTT. This translates into CASSSGTSGNTIYF.

The CDR3 region has the DNA TGTGCCTGGAGTGTAATCGGTACTGGGGCCAACGTCCTGACTTTC. Its protein product is CAWSVIGTGANVLTF. The V call is TRBV30, the J call TRBJ2-6; unclear D gene. CDR1 and CDR2 (germline): GTSNPN, SVGIG (reference sequence). Trimming cost V 0 bases and J 2 bases, with 8 bases left between them. The CDR3 extends over 15 amino acids.

This clone was seen only once. V gene TRBV6-5 combines with J gene TRBJ1-3; the D gene is possibly TRBD1 (5 bases). From germline, CDR1 is MNHEY and CDR2 SVGAGI. The CDR3 runs 16 residues. The germline V and J ends were trimmed by 4 bases and 0 bases, with 13 bases remaining between them. CDR3 in DNA: TGTGCCAGCAGTTTGGAGGGGCCGGACTCTGGAAACACCATATATTTT. Residues: CASSLEGPDSGNTIYF.

This chain connects TRBV7-3 to TRBJ2-3; D possibly corresponds to TRBD1 (6 bases). Germline V gives CDR1 SGHTA, CDR2 FQGTGA. The length of the CDR3 is 14 residues. The V gene lost 4 bases and the J gene lost 4 bases, with 12 bases spanning the gap. The CDR3 sequence: CASSSPRGADTQYF. CDR3 bases: TGTGCCAGCAGCTCTCCCAGGGGAGCAGATACGCAGTATTTT.

The CDR3 here is CASSDRRRNYGYTF. The CDR3 nucleotides read TGTGCCAGCAGTGATCGCCGGAGAAACTATGGCTACACCTTC. The rearrangement joins TRBV11-2 to TRBJ1-2, with D hard to call. The CDR3 is 14 residues long. V was trimmed by 6 bases and J by 2 bases, leaving 13 bases between them. Germline CDR1 is SGHAT and CDR2 is FQNNGV.

DNA for the CDR3: TGTGCCAGCAGTTTGGAGGGTGCCATTTACGAGCAGTACTTC. Translated: CASSLEGAIYEQYF. The chain combines TRBV28 with TRBJ2-7, with a weak D call TRBD2 (6 bases). This CDR3 is 14 amino acids long. Deletions cut 3 bases from V and 4 bases from J, with 13 bases between. The germline V gene encodes CDR1 MDHEN and CDR2 SYDVKM. The variable domain in full, completed from reference TRBV28 and TRBJ2-7, reads DVKVTQSSRYLVKRTGEKVFLECVQDMDHENMFWYRQDPGLGLRLIYFSYDVKMKEKGDIPEGYSVSREKKERFSLILESASTNQTSMYLCASSLEGAIYEQYFGPGTRLTVT.

This clone has only a few counts. This same CDR3 is encoded by further DNA sequences in the sample. The CDR3 region has the DNA TGCGCCAGCAGCTTGGGCAGGAACACTGAAGCTTTCTTT. Residues: CASSLGRNTEAFF. The chain couples TRBV5-1 to TRBJ1-1, with no clear D. The CDR3 contains 13 residues. Trimming took 0 bases from V and 1 from J, leaving 4 bases between them. Germline assignment: CDR1 SGHRS and CDR2 YFSETQ.

The chain employs TRBV4-1 and TRBJ2-1; 8 bases map to TRBD2. The V and J ends lost 1 base and 1 base, in that order; junction bases with no gene match: 12. Germline V gene sequence: CDR1 MGHRA, CDR2 YSYEKL. There are 19 residues in the CDR3. Written as DNA, the CDR3 is TGCGCCAGCAGCCAAGCGGCTAGCGGGCTTTTGTTGTCCTACAATGAGCAGTTCTTC. Translating it yields CASSQAASGLLLSYNEQFF.

The V call is TRBV2, the J call TRBJ1-4, with D unclear. The V and J ends lost 7 bases and 10 bases respectively, with 22 bases between them. The CDR3 loop spans 15 amino acids. Germline lookup yields CDR1 SNHLY and CDR2 FYNNEI. The CDR3 here is CASKQWEGRNVKLFF. The CDR3 nucleotides read TGTGCCAGCAAGCAATGGGAGGGAAGGAACGTAAAACTGTTTTTT.

The rearrangement joins TRBV7-9 to TRBJ1-2; perhaps TRBD1 as D (5 bases). Trimming cost V 1 base and J 4 bases, with 16 bases left between them. Per the germline V gene, CDR1 is SEHNR and CDR2 is FQNEAQ (reference sequence). CDR3 length: 16 residues. The CDR3 reads CASSLGNTGDLYGYTF. Written as DNA, the CDR3 is TGTGCCAGCAGCTTAGGGAATACAGGTGACCTCTATGGCTACACCTTC.

The chain uses TRBV30 and TRBJ1-2; 7 bases line up with TRBD1. The V gene's germline CDR1 is GTSNPN and CDR2 SVGIG (reference sequence). The CDR3 length is 17 residues. The junction had 14 bases not matched to a gene; V was cut back by 0 bases and J by 4 bases. CDR3 loop: CAWSVFRGGRTGYGYTF. The DNA of the CDR3 is TGTGCCTGGAGTGTATTTAGAGGGGGCCGAACGGGCTATGGCTACACCTTC.

The J gene is TRBJ2-5, the V gene TRBV7-8, with 14 positions matching TRBD2. With 3 bases clipped from V and 0 bases from J, the junction kept 3 bases outside the gene matches. Germline lookup yields CDR1 SGHVS and CDR2 FQNEAQ. CDR3 length equals 17 residues. The CDR3 region has the DNA TGTGCCAGCAGCTTTGCGGGACTAGCGGGGGACCAAGAGACCCAGTACTTC. It specifies CASSFAGLAGDQETQYF.

This clone was seen only once. The genes are TRBV29-1 and TRBJ2-7, with D maybe TRBD2 (5 bases). Looked up from germline, CDR1 is SQVTM and CDR2 is ANQGSEA. CDR3 length: 12 amino acids. Trimming left V 4 bases short and J 2 bases short, with 9 bases between. The CDR3 sequence is CSVGPGTYEQYF. CDR3 sequence (DNA): TGCAGCGTTGGACCGGGGACCTACGAGCAGTACTTC.

This clone was seen once. V gene TRBV6-6 combines with J gene TRBJ1-1, with a possible D match to TRBD1 (5 bases). The ends were cut back, 5 bases at V and 7 bases at J, with 17 bases in the middle. The V gene's germline CDR1 is MNHNY and CDR2 SVGAGI (reference sequence). The CDR3 totals 14 residues. CDR3: CASSKAGGTGEAFF. The CDR3 DNA sequence: TGTGCCAGCAGTAAAGCCGGGGGTACGGGTGAAGCTTTCTTT.

The genes are TRBV10-1 and TRBJ2-4; D gene ambiguous. Trimming took 6 bases from V and 5 from J, leaving 5 bases between them. The CDR3 extends over 11 amino acids. Per germline, CDR1 WNHNN and CDR2 SYGVQD (reference sequence). CDR3 sequence reads: CASRNENIQYF. Here the CDR3 DNA reads TGCGCCAGCAGAAACGAAAACATTCAGTACTTC.

Turning to this clone: Sequence at one end of the junction differs from germline and may be a read error. The chain joins TRBV5-8 to TRBJ2-7; D remains unclear. Germline CDR1 SGHTS, CDR2 YDEGEE. The CDR3 sequence is 11 residues long. DNA for the CDR3: TGTGCCAGCAGCTTTTCCGGAAAAGTGGACTTC. Encoded protein: CASSFSGKVDF.

The chain uses TRBV6-5 and TRBJ2-7; D unresolved. Between the trimmed V and J ends, which lost 0 bases and 7 bases, there was a span of 10 bases. Germline V gene sequence: CDR1 MNHEY, CDR2 SVGAGI. The CDR3 loop spans 13 amino acids. The CDR3 spells CASSYSRAWEQYF. In DNA, the CDR3 is TGTGCCAGCAGTTACTCCCGGGCGTGGGAGCAGTACTTC.

The chain combines TRBV6-4 with TRBJ2-1, with D perhaps matching TRBD2 (5 bases). Germline V gene data show CDR1 as MRHNA and CDR2 as SNTAGT. The CDR3 spans 13 residues. Trimming shortened V by 3 bases and J by 10 bases, and 13 bases separated the two germline ends. CDR3 sequence reads: CASSEYPREEQFF. The CDR3 nucleotides are TGTGCCAGCAGTGAGTACCCCCGGGAAGAGCAGTTCTTC.

The chain carries TRBV5-1 and TRBJ2-1, with a tentative D call TRBD1 (6 bases). V was clipped by 4 bases and J by 12 bases, with 14 bases between them. The germline V gene has CDR1 SGHRS and CDR2 YFSETQ. The CDR3 loop spans 12 amino acids. CDR3 region: CASSTGQYGQFF. CDR3 sequence (DNA): TGCGCCAGCAGCACTGGACAGTATGGGCAGTTCTTC.

The chain combines TRBV6-6 with TRBJ1-5; 7 nucleotides match TRBD1. V trimming: 6 bases; J trimming: 6 bases; junction bases outside the gene matches: 11. The CDR3 length is 15 residues. Germline V gene sequence: CDR1 MNHNY, CDR2 SVGAGI (reference sequence). The chain's CDR3 is CASSYNQGQIQPQHF. Written as DNA, the CDR3 is TGTGCCAGCAGCTATAATCAGGGACAGATTCAGCCCCAGCATTTT.

This chain connects TRBV21-1 to TRBJ2-1; the DNA was not compared with TRBD2, the D call given in the table. TRBV21-1 is noted as a pseudogene. This CDR3 has 12 amino acids. The CDR3 DNA reads TGTGCCAGCAGCAAAGTCGGGTTCGGGCAGTTCTTC. This gives the protein CASSKVGFGQFF.

The V and J genes are TRBV27 and TRBJ1-5; 8 bases map to TRBD1. The V and J ends lost 5 bases and 1 base, in that order; junction bases with no gene match: 7. The CDR3 has 16 amino acids. Germline values: CDR1 MNHEY, CDR2 SMNVEV (reference sequence). This chain's CDR3 is CASSPDRVGSNQPQHF. CDR3 bases: TGTGCCAGCAGTCCGGACAGGGTGGGAAGCAATCAGCCCCAGCATTTT.